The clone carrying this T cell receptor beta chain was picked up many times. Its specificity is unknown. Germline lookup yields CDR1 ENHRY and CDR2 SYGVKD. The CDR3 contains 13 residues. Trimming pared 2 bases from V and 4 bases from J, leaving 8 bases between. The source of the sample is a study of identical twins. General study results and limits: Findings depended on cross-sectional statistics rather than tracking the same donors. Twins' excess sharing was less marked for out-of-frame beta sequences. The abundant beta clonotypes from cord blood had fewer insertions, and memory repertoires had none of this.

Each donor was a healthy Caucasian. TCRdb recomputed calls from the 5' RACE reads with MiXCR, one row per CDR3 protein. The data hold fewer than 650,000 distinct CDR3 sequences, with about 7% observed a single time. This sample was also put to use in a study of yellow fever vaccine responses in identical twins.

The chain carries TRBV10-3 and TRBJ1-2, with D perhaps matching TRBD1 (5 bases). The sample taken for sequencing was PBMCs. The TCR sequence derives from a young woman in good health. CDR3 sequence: CAISERGSYGYTF. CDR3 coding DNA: TGTGCCATCAGTGAGCGGGGGAGCTATGGCTACACCTTC.